This T cell receptor beta chain derives from a study of blood T cell repertoires in COVID-19. Study overall: Sample material is recorded as cDNA or gDNA derived from T cells, B-cell-depleted T cells, or PBMCs.

The CDR3 totals 13 residues. V shed 4 bases and J shed 6 bases, with 13 bases lying between them. Germline V gives CDR1 SGHRS, CDR2 YFSETQ. Per the original data handling: Amplification of reference gene primers was used by the study to estimate nucleated cell counts. The assay was immunoSEQ multiplex PCR, and TCRdb's table has in-frame clones only and misses some. D and trimming were read from the DNA, whereas the V and J calls and clone size are those reported in that table. The sample lists fewer than 120,000 clones, about 80% occurring once. The sample holds a few counts of this clone. The sequenced sample was peripheral blood. The genes are TRBV5-1 and TRBJ1-1; D not resolved. The source of this sequence is a woman over 75 with active or convalescent COVID-19. The CDR3 DNA sequence: TGCGCCAGCAGCCCCCCTCGGGGTTCTGAAGCTTTCTTT. Its protein is CASSPPRGSEAFF.